This T cell receptor (beta chain) derives from a study of T cell responses to AZD1222 COVID-19 vaccine. Study-wide background: Pooled samples include second doses given at about 4 or 12 weeks.

The V and J ends lost 8 bases and 1 base respectively, with 10 bases between them. Germline V gene sequence: CDR1 MNHEY, CDR2 SMNVEV (reference sequence). The CDR3 is 13 amino acids. The table came from immunoSEQ multiplex PCR; TCRdb's copy has only in-frame clones and leaves some out. The sample yields 200,000 or so clones, almost 95% seen once. The specimen comprised peripheral blood, sampled on day 0 of AZD1222 vaccination. This sequence was found in an adult in good health. The rearrangement joins TRBV27 to TRBJ2-3; D tentatively fits TRBD1 or TRBD2 (6 bases each). Here the CDR3 DNA reads TGTGCCAGCGGGGGCGGGGGCACAGATACGCAGTATTTT. Translated, it gives CASGGGGTDTQYF.